Sequencing of this T cell receptor beta chain was carried out in a study of T-cell memory formation after mild COVID-19. Study-level results: Clones contracting across day 15 to 85 had a balanced CD4/CD8 profile; later expanding clones leaned CD4+. For contracting clones, CD4+ ones sat mainly in CM and EM, CD8+ in EMRA.

Trimming took off 0 bases at V and 5 bases at J, with 12 bases between the two ends. The length of the CDR3 is 14 residues. The V gene's germline CDR1 is SGHRS and CDR2 YFSETQ. This clonotype occurred a few times. Its antigen is undetermined. Sample barcodes and UMIs were carried by the TCR alpha and TCR beta cDNA libraries that 5'RACE generated with constant-segment primers. TCRdb itself ran the 5' RACE reads through MiXCR, one entry per CDR3 protein. The sample includes 400,000 to 500,000 distinct CDR3 sequences, over 15% seen only once; the top ten take 20% to 25%. Sequencing was performed on PBMCs or a T cell subset sorted from them (not recorded which). This receptor was identified in a man younger than 35 who had mild COVID-19 (a few samples of this study predate the infection). Cell type and time point are not known. V is TRBV5-1 and J is TRBJ2-7; D uncertain. In DNA, the CDR3 is TGCGCCAGCAGCTTGGTTGGTGGGGTCGACGAGCAGTACTTC. This sequence encodes CASSLVGGVDEQYF.